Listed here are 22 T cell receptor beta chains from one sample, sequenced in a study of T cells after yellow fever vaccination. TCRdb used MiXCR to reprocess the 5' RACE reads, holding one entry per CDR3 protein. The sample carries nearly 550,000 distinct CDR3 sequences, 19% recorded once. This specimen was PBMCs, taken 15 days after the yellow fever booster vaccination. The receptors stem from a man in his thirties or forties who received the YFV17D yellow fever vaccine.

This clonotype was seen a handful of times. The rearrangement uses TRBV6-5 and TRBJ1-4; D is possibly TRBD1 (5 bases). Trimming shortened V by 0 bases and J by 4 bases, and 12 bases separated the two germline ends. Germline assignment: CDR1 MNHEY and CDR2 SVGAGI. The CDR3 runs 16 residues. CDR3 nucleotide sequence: TGTGCCAGCAGTTACTCGGTGGGGCTCAATAATGAAAAACTGTTTTTT. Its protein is CASSYSVGLNNEKLFF.

As DNA, the CDR3 is TGCAGCGTTGGGGGGACTAGCGGGTTACCCACAGATACGCAGTATTTT. Translated, it gives CSVGGTSGLPTDTQYF. This chain joins TRBV29-1 and TRBJ2-3, with 12 nucleotides matching TRBD2. Germline lookup yields CDR1 SQVTM and CDR2 ANQGSEA. This CDR3 comprises 16 residues. V trimming: 4 bases; J trimming: 2 bases; junction bases outside the gene matches: 7.

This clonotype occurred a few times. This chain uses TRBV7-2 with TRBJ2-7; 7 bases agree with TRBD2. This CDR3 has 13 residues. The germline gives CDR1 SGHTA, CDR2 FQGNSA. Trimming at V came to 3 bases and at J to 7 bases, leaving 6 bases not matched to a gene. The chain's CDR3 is CASSFAGEGEQYF. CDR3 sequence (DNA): TGTGCCAGCAGCTTCGCCGGGGAGGGGGAGCAGTACTTC.

The CDR3: CASSFGGLNTGELFF. CDR3 sequence (DNA): TGCGCCAGCAGCTTTGGGGGGCTTAACACCGGGGAGCTGTTTTTT. V usage is TRBV5-1 and J usage is TRBJ2-2; either TRBD1 or TRBD2 may fit D (6 bases each). The V gene lost 2 bases and the J gene lost 2 bases, with 10 bases spanning the gap. The length of the CDR3 is 15 residues. Germline-derived CDR1 and CDR2 are SGHRS and YFSETQ. Variable domain in full (rest from reference TRBV5-1 and TRBJ2-2): KAGVTQTPRYLIKTRGQQVTLSCSPISGHRSVSWYQQTPGQGLQFLFEYFSETQRNKGNFPGRFSGRQFSNSRSEMNVSTLELGDSALYLCASSFGGLNTGELFFGEGSRLTVL.

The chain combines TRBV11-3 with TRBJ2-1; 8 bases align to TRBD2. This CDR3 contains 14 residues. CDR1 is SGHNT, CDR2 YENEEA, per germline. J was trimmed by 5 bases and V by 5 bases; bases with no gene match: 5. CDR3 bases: TGTGCCAGCAGCATAGCGGGAATCAACAATGAGCAGTTCTTC. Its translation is CASSIAGINNEQFF. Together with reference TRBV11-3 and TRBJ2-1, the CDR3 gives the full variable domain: EAGVVQSPRYKIIEKKQPVAFWCNPISGHNTLYWYLQNLGQGPELLIRYENEEAVDDSQLPKDRFSAERLKGVDSTLKIQPAELGDSAVYLCASSIAGINNEQFFGPGTRLTVL.

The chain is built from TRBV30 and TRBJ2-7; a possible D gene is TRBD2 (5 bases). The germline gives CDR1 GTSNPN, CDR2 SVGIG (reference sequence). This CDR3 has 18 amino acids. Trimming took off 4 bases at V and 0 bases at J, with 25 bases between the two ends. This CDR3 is CAWKETGGWERVSYEQYF. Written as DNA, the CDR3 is TGTGCCTGGAAGGAGACGGGTGGATGGGAGAGGGTCTCCTACGAGCAGTACTTC. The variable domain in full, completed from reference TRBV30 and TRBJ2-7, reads SQTIHQWPATLVQPVGSPLSLECTVEGTSNPNLYWYRQAAGRGLQLLFYSVGIGQISSEVPQNLSASRPQDRQFILSSKKLLLSDSGFYLCAWKETGGWERVSYEQYFGPGTRLTVT.

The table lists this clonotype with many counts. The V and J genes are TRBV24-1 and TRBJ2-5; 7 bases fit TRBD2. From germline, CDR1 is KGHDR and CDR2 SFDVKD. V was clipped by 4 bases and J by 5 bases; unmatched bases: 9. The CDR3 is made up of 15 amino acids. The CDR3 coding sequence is TGTGCCACCAGTGACCCCAACGGGGGGTTGGAGACCCAGTACTTC. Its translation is CATSDPNGGLETQYF.

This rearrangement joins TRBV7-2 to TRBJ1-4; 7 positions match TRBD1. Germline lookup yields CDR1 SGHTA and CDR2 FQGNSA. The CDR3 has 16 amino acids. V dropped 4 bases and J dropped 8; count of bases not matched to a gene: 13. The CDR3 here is CASSSGTVSPREKLFF. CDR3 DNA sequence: TGTGCCAGCAGCTCCGGGACAGTCTCTCCGCGGGAAAAACTGTTTTTT.

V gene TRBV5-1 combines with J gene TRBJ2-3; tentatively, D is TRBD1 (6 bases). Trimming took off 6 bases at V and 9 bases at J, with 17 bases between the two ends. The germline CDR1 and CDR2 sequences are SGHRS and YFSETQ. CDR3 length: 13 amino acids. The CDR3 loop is CASTNLQGTTQYF. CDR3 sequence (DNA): TGCGCCAGCACCAACTTACAGGGTACAACGCAGTATTTT.

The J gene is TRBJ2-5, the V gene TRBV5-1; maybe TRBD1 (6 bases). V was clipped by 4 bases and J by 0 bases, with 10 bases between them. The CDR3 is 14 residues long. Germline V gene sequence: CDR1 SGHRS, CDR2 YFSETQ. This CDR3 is CASSPQGYQETQYF. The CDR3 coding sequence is TGCGCCAGCAGCCCTCAGGGGTACCAAGAGACCCAGTACTTC.

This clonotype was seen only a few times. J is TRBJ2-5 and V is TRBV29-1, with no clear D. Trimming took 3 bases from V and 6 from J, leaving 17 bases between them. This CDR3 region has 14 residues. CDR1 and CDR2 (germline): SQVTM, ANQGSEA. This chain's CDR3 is CSVESVEALKTQYF. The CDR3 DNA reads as TGCAGCGTTGAGAGCGTAGAGGCATTAAAGACCCAGTACTTC.

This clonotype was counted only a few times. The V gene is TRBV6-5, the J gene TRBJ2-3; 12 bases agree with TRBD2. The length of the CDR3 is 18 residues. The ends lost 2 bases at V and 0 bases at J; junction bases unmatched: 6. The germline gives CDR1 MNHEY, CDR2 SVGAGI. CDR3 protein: CASSYRLAGAISTDTQYF. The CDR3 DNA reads TGTGCCAGCAGTTACAGACTAGCGGGGGCTATTAGCACAGATACGCAGTATTTT.

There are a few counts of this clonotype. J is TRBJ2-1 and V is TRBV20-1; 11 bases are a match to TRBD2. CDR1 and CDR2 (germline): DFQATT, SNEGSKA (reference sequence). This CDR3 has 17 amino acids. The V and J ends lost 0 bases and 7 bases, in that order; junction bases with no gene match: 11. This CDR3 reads CSARDPVTSGRHNEQFF. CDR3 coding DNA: TGCAGTGCTAGAGATCCCGTCACTAGCGGGAGACATAATGAGCAGTTCTTC.

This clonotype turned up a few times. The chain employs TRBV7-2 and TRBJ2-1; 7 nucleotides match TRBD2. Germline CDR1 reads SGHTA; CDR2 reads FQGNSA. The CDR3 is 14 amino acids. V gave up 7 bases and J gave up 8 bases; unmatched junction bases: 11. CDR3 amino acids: CASTPGGSLHEQFF. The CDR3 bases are TGTGCCAGCACCCCGGGCGGGAGCCTTCATGAGCAGTTCTTC.

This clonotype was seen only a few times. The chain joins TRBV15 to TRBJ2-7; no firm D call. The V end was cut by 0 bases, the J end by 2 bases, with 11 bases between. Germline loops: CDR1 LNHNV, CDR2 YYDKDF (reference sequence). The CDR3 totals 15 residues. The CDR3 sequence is CATSRELVRAYEQYF. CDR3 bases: TGTGCCACCAGCAGAGAGCTAGTACGAGCCTACGAGCAGTACTTC.

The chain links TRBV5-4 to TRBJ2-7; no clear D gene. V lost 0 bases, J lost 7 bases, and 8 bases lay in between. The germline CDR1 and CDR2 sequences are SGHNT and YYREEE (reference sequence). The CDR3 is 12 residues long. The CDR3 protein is CASSLDREEQYF. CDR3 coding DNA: TGTGCCAGCAGCTTGGACAGAGAAGAGCAGTACTTC.

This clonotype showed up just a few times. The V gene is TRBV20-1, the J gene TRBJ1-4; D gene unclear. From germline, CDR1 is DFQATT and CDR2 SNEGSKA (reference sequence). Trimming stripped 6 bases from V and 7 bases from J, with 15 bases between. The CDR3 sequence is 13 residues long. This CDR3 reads CSALVGGSEKLFF. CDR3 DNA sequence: TGCAGTGCCTTAGTAGGTGGTTCTGAAAAACTGTTTTTT.

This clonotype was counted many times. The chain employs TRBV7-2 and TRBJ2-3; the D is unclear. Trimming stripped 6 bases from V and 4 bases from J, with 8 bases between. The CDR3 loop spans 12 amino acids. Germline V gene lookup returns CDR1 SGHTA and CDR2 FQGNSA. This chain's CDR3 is CASRESADTQYF. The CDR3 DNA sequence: TGTGCCAGCAGAGAGTCAGCAGATACGCAGTATTTT.

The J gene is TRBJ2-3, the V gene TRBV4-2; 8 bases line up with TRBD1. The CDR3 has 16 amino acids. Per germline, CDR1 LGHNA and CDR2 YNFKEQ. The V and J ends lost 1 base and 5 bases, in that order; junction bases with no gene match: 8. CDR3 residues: CASSQATGAAEDTQYF. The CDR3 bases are TGTGCCAGCAGCCAAGCGACAGGGGCAGCTGAAGATACGCAGTATTTT.

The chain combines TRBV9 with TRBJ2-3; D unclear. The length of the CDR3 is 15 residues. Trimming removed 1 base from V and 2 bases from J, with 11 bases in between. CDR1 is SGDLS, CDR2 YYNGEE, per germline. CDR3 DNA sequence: TGTGCCAGCAGCGTAAGAACCCTATTCACAGATACGCAGTATTTT. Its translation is CASSVRTLFTDTQYF.

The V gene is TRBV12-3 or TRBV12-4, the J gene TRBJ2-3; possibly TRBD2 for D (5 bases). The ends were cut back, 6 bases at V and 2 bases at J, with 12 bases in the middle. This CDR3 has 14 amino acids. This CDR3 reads CASRDLRDTDTQYF. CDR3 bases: TGTGCCAGCAGGGACTTGAGGGACACAGATACGCAGTATTTT.

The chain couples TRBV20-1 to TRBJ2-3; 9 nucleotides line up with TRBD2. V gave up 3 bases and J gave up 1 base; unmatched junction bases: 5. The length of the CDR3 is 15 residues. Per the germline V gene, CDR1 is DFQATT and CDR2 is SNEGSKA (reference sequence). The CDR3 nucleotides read TGCAGTGCTAGTTTGACTAGCGGAGGCACAGATACGCAGTATTTT. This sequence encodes CSASLTSGGTDTQYF.